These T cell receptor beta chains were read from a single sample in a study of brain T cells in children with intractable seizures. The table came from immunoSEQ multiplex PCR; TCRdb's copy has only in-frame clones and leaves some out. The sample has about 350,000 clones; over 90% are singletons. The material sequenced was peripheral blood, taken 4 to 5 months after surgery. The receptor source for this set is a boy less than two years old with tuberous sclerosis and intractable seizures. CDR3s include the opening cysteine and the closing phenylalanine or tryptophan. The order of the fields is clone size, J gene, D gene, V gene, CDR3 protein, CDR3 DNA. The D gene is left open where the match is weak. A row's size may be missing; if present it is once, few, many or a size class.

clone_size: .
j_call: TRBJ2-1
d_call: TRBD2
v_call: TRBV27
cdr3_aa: CASSTSGSSYNEQFF
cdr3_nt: TGTGCCAGCAGTACAAGCGGGAGCTCCTACAATGAGCAGTTCTTC

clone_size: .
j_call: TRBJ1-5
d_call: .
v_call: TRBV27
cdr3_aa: CASGPRMFNQPQHF
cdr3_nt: TGTGCCAGCGGTCCCAGGATGTTCAATCAGCCCCAGCATTTT

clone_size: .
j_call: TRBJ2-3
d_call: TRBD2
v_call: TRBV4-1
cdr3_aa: CASSQEGSLAGFTDTQYF
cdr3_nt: TGCGCCAGCAGCCAAGAAGGGAGTCTAGCGGGATTCACAGATACGCAGTATTTT

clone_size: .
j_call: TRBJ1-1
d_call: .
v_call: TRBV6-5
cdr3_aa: CASSYARGGLTEAFF
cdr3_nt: TGTGCCAGCAGTTACGCCCGGGGAGGGCTCACTGAAGCTTTCTTT

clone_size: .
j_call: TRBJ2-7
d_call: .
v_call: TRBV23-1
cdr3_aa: CASSHYPLDCYEQYF
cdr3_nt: TGCGCCAGCAGTCATTACCCCCTTGACTGTTACGAGCAGTACTTC

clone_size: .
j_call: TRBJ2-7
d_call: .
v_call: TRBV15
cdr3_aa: CATSSLVFSYEQYF
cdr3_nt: TGTGCCACCAGCAGTCTGGTCTTCTCCTACGAGCAGTACTTC

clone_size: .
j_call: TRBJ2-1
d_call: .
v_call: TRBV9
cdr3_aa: CASSVASSSDEQFF
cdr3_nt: TGTGCCAGCAGCGTTGCTAGTAGCTCGGATGAGCAGTTCTTC

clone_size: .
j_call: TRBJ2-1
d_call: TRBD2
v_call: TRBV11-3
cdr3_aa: CASSPWGTSGNVEQFF
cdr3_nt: TGTGCCAGCAGCCCCTGGGGGACTAGCGGGAACGTTGAGCAGTTCTTC

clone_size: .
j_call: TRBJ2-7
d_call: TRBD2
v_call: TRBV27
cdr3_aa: CASSEGASGYEQYF
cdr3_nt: TGTGCCAGCAGTGAAGGGGCTAGCGGTTACGAGCAGTACTTC

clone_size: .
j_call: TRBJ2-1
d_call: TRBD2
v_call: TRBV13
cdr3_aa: CASSFAQTRDYYNEQFF
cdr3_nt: TGTGCCAGCAGTTTTGCCCAGACTAGGGACTACTACAATGAGCAGTTCTTC

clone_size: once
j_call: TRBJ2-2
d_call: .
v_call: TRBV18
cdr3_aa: CASSQGQQMNTGELFF
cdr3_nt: TGTGCCAGCTCCCAGGGGCAACAGATGAACACCGGGGAGCTGTTTTTT

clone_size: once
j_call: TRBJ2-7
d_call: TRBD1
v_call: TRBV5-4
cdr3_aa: CASSQPGQGDEQYF
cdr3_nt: TGTGCCAGCAGCCAGCCGGGACAGGGGGACGAGCAGTACTTC

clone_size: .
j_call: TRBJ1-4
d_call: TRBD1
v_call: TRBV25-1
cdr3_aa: CASSGPGQVYHSEKLFF
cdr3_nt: TGTGCCAGCAGTGGACCGGGACAGGTATACCATTCAGAAAAACTGTTTTTT

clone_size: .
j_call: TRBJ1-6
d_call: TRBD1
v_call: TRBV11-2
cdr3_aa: CASNQGQFPTGNSPLHF
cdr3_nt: TGTGCCAGCAACCAGGGACAGTTCCCCACTGGGAATTCACCCCTCCACTTT

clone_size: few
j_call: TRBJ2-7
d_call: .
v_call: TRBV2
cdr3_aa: CASTTGLLSSYEQYF
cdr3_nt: TGTGCCAGCACCACGGGACTCCTAAGCTCCTACGAGCAGTACTTC

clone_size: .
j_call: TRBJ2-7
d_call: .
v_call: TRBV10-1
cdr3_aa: CASSDGAEQYF
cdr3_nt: TGCGCCAGCAGTGATGGAGCCGAGCAGTACTTC

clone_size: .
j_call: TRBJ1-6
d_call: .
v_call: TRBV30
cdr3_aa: CAWNRDPYNSPLHF
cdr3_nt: TGTGCCTGGAACAGGGACCCCTATAATTCACCCCTCCACTTT

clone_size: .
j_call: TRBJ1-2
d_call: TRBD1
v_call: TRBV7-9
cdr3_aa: CASSFRTGRFLDGYTF
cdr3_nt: TGTGCCAGCAGCTTTCGGACAGGGCGGTTTCTTGATGGCTACACCTTC

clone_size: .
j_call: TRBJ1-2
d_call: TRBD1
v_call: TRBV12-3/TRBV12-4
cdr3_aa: CASSPGQGYGYTF
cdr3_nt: TGTGCCAGCAGTCCAGGACAGGGTTATGGCTACACCTTC

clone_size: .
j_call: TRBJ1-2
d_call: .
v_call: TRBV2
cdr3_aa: CASSVAESWDRKPNYGYTF
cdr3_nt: TGTGCCAGCAGTGTCGCGGAGTCCTGGGACCGAAAACCCAACTATGGCTACACCTTC

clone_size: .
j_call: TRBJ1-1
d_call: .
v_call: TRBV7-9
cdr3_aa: CASSLLPQGIGTEAFF
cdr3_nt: TGTGCCAGCAGCTTACTACCCCAGGGAATCGGCACTGAAGCTTTCTTT

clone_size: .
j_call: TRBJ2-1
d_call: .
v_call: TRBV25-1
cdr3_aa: CASREGGTYNEQFF
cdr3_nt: TGTGCCAGCAGGGAGGGAGGAACCTACAATGAGCAGTTCTTC

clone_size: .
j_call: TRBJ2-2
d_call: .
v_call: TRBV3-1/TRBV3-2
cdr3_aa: CASSQDLEGPTGELFF
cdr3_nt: TGTGCCAGCAGCCAAGATCTTGAAGGGCCCACCGGGGAGCTGTTTTTT

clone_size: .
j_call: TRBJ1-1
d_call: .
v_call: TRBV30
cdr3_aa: CAWIGGRKNTEAFF
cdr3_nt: TGTGCCTGGATTGGCGGCAGAAAGAACACTGAAGCTTTCTTT

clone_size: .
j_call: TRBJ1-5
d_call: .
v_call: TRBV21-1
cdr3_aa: CASSPLGWYNQPQHF
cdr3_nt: TGTGCCAGCAGCCCCCTGGGGTGGTACAATCAGCCCCAGCATTTT

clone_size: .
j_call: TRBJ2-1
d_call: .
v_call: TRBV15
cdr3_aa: CATSRDIREALSSYNEQFF
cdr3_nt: TGTGCCACCAGCAGAGATATTAGGGAGGCCCTGAGCTCCTACAATGAGCAGTTCTTC

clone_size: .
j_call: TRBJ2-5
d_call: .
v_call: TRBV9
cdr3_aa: CASSVGGGATQYF
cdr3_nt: TGTGCCAGCAGCGTAGGGGGCGGGGCGACCCAGTACTTC

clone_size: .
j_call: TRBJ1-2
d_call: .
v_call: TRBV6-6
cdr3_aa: CASRAVDGYTF
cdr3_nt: TGTGCCAGCCGGGCGGTGGATGGCTACACCTTC

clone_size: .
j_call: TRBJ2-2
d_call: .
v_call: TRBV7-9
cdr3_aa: CASSCRTTGELFF
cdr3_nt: TGTGCCAGCAGCTGTCGGACCACCGGGGAGCTGTTTTTT

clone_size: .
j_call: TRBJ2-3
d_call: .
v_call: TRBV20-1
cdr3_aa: CSASVVGGAPDTQYF
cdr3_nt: TGCAGTGCTAGTGTGGTGGGGGGGGCCCCAGATACGCAGTATTTT

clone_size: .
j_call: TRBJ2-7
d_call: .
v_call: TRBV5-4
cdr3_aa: CASSLEPGISYEQYF
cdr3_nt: TGTGCCAGCAGCTTGGAGCCGGGGATAAGCTACGAGCAGTACTTC

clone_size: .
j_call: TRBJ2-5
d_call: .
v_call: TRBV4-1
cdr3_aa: CASSEAFAATMEETQYF
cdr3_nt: TGCGCCAGCAGCGAGGCCTTCGCGGCCACCATGGAAGAGACCCAGTACTTC

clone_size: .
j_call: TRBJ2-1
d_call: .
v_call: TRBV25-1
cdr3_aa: CASTRKGGNEQFF
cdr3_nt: TGTGCCAGCACCAGAAAAGGAGGGAATGAGCAGTTCTTC

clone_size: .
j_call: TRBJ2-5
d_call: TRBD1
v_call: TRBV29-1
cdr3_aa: CSVEIVNRGVQYF
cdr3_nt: TGCAGCGTTGAAATAGTTAACAGGGGAGTCCAGTACTTC

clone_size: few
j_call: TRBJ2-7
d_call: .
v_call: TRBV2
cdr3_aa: CASRADGTYEQYF
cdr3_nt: TGTGCCAGCAGAGCCGACGGGACCTACGAGCAGTACTTC

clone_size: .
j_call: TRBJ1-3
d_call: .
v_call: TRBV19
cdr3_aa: CASTPPLGNTIYF
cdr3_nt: TGTGCCAGTACCCCGCCCTTAGGAAACACCATATATTTT

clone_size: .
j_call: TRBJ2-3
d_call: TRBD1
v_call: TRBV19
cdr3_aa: CASRPDAGTGADTQYF
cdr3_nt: TGTGCCAGTAGACCAGACGCCGGGACAGGGGCAGATACGCAGTATTTT

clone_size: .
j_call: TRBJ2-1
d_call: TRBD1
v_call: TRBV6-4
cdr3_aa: CASSDSGTGGYNEQFF
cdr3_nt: TGTGCCAGCAGTGACTCCGGGACAGGGGGCTACAATGAGCAGTTCTTC

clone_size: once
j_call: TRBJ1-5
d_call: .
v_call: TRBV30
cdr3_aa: CAWSPNSNQPQHF
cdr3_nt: TGTGCCTGGAGTCCTAATAGCAATCAGCCCCAGCATTTT

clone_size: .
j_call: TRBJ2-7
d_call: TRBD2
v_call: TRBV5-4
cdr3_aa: CASRTSGSSYEQYF
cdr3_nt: TGTGCCAGCAGGACTAGCGGGAGCTCCTACGAGCAGTACTTC

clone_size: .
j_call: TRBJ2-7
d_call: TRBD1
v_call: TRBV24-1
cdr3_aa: CATSDLAGGGEQYF
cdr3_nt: TGTGCCACCAGTGACCTCGCAGGGGGCGGCGAGCAGTACTTC

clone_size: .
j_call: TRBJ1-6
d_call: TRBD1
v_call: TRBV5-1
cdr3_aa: CASRRDSDNSPLHF
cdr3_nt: TGCGCCAGCAGGAGGGACAGCGATAATTCACCCCTCCACTTT

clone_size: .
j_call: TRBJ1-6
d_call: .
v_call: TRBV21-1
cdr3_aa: CASSKARQVGSPLHF
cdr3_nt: TGTGCCAGCAGCAAAGCGCGGCAGGTCGGTTCACCCCTCCACTTT

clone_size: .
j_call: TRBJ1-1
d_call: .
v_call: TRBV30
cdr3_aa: CAWSAGGDTEAFF
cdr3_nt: TGTGCCTGGAGTGCGGGCGGAGACACTGAAGCTTTCTTT

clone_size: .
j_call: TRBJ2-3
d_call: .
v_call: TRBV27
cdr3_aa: CASSFWRGVIADTQYF
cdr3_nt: TGTGCCAGCAGTTTCTGGCGCGGGGTGATCGCAGATACGCAGTATTTT

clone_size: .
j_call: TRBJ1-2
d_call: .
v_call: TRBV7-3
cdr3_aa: CASSLRPRANYGYTF
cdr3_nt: TGTGCCAGCAGCTTAAGGCCCCGGGCTAACTATGGCTACACCTTC

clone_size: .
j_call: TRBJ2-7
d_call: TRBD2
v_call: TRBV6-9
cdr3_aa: CASSPSGTSGGRNEQYF
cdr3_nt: TGTGCCAGCAGTCCGTCCGGGACTAGCGGGGGTAGGAACGAGCAGTACTTC

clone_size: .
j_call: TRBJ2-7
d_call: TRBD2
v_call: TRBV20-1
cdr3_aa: CSASSSGRYEQYF
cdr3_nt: TGCAGTGCTAGTTCCAGCGGGAGATACGAGCAGTACTTC

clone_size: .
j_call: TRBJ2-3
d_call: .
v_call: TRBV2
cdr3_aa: CASSITSTQYF
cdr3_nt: TGTGCCAGCAGCATTACGAGTACGCAGTATTTT

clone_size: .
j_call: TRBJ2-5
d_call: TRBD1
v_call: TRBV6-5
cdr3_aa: CASRGRTGQETQYF
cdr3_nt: TGTGCCAGCAGGGGTAGGACAGGACAAGAGACCCAGTACTTC

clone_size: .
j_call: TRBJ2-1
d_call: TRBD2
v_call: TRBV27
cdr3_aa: CASSLNGLAGGPSNEQFF
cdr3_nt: TGTGCCAGCAGTTTAAATGGACTAGCGGGAGGGCCTTCCAATGAGCAGTTCTTC

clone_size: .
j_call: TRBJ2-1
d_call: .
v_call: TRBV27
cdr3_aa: CASSWEPGYNEQFF
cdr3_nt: TGTGCCAGCAGTTGGGAGCCGGGATACAATGAGCAGTTCTTC

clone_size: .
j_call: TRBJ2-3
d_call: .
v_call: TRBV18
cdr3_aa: CASSPQRGANTDTQYF
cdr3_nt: TGTGCCAGCTCACCCCAAAGGGGGGCCAACACAGATACGCAGTATTTT

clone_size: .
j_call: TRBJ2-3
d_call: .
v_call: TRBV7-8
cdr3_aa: CASSVTDTQYF
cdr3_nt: TGTGCCAGCAGCGTCACAGATACGCAGTATTTT

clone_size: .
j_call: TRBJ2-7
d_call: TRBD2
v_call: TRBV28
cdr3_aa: CASSLLAGLTYEQYF
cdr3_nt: TGTGCCAGCAGTTTATTAGCGGGATTAACCTACGAGCAGTACTTC

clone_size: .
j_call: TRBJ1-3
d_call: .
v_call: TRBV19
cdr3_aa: CASSIDRTGGNTIYF
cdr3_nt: TGTGCCAGTAGTATAGATCGGACCGGTGGAAACACCATATATTTT

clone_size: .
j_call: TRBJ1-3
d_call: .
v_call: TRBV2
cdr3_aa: CASRLEAGNTIYF
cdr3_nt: TGTGCCAGCCGCCTCGAGGCCGGAAACACCATATATTTT

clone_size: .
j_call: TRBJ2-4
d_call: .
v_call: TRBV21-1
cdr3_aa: CASEERLRAKNIQYF
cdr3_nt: TGTGCCAGCGAGGAGCGGTTGAGGGCCAAAAACATTCAGTACTTC